This TCR beta chain originates from a study of chemoradiotherapy in HPV16-positive cancers. On this clone: Its target is not known.

Sequencing was performed with immunoSEQ multiplex PCR; in TCRdb, only in-frame clones are kept and a portion is missing. This table holds 1,500 to 2,000 clones, around 90% found once. Study results and limitations: The functional HPV-specific definition rests on just a couple of HPV16-positive patients. For HPV16-positive patients, expanding HPV-responsive T cells associated with longer recurrence-free survival. Candidate HPV-specific clones and E7-related TCR motifs grew in tumor during treatment.

Germline V lookup: CDR1 SEHNR, CDR2 FQNEAQ (reference sequence). CDR3 length: 16 residues. Germline trimming cut 4 bases from V and 7 bases from J; bases unmatched to any gene: 9. The rearrangement links TRBV7-9 to TRBJ2-2; 10 positions match TRBD1. The source is a human donor with HPV-associated anogenital cancer. Sequences were derived from tumor tissue, sampled from a patient who underwent chemoradiotherapy. In nucleotides, the CDR3 is TGTGCCAGCAGCTCAATGACAGGGGGCGAAGGCGGGGAGCTGTTTTTT. This sequence encodes CASSSMTGGEGGELFF. The full variable domain, rest sourced from reference TRBV7-9 and TRBJ2-2, is DTGVSQNPRHKITKRGQNVTFRCDPISEHNRLYWYRQTLGQGPEFLTYFQNEAQLEKSRLLSDRFSAERPKGSFSTLEIQRTEQGDSAMYLCASSSMTGGEGGELFFGEGSRLTVL.